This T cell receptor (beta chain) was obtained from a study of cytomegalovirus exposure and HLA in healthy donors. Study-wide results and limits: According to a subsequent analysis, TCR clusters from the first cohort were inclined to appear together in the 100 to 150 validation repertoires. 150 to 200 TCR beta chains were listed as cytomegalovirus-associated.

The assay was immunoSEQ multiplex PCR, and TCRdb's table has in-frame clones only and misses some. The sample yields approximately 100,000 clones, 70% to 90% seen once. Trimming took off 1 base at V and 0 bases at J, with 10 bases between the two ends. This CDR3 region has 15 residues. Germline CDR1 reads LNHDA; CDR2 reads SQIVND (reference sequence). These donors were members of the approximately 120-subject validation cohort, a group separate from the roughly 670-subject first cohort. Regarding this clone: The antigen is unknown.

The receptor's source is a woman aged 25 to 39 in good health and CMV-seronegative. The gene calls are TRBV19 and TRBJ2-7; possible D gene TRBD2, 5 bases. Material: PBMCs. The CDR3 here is CASSIGAGLSYEQYF. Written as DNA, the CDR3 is TGTGCCAGTAGTATAGGTGCGGGTCTCTCCTACGAGCAGTACTTC.